This T cell receptor beta chain was observed in a study of blood T cell repertoires in COVID-19. Overall study: PBMCs, B-cell-depleted T cells, or T cells were the source of the cDNA or gDNA that made up the material.

Per the original data handling: For nucleated cells, counts were estimated from reference gene primer amplification. The table came from immunoSEQ multiplex PCR; TCRdb's copy has only in-frame clones and leaves some out. The V and J calls and clone size are taken from that table; D and trimming were inferred from the DNA. Among 150,000 to 200,000 clones listed, about 77% were seen once. The participants were between roughly 18 and 100 years old and came from some 23 US areas. Which cohort a participant joined came from the clinical history participants gave. The V gene's germline CDR1 is MNHNS and CDR2 SASEGT. The V end lost 2 bases, the J end lost 6 bases, and 13 bases lay between the germline ends. This CDR3 has 14 amino acids.

The source of this sequence is a woman in her forties or fifties with acute COVID-19. This rearrangement joins TRBV6-1 to TRBJ1-1; D remains unclear. Sequenced sample: PBMCs or T cells enriched from blood (not recorded which). The CDR3 nucleotides read TGTGCCAGCAGTGAAATAGAGATTTACGCTGAAGCTTTCTTT. Its translation: CASSEIEIYAEAFF.